This TCR beta chain was identified in a study of blood T cell repertoires in COVID-19. Authors' data handling: Scientists estimated how many nucleated cells there were by amplifying reference gene primers. Sequencing was performed with immunoSEQ multiplex PCR; in TCRdb, only in-frame clones are kept and a portion is missing. That table is the source of V, J and clone size, and D and trimming were worked out from the DNA. The sample holds about 40,000 clones, roughly nine tenths seen once. The sample holds one count of this clone. CDR3 length equals 17 residues. The V segment lost 2 bases and the J segment 0 bases; nucleotides outside the gene matches: 7. Germline CDR1 reads MGHRA; CDR2 reads YSYEKL.

This chain uses TRBV4-1 with TRBJ2-1, with 7 bases lining up with TRBD1. Sequencing was carried out using peripheral blood. The TCR originated in a woman aged 30 to 39 in a cohort sampled during active COVID-19. CDR3 in DNA: TGCGCCAGCAGCCAAAAGAGACAGGGAACCTCCTACAATGAGCAGTTCTTC. This translates into CASSQKRQGTSYNEQFF.